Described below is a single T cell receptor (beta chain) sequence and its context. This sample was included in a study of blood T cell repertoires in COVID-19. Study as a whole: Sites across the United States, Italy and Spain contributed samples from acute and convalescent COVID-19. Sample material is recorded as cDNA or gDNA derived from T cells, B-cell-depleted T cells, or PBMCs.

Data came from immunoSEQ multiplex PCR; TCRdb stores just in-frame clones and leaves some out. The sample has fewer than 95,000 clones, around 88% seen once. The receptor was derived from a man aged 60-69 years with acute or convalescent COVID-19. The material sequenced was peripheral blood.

CDR3 region: CASSFYGETQYF. The CDR3 region has the DNA TGTGCCAGCAGCTTTTACGGAGAGACCCAGTACTTC. The chain joins TRBV13 to TRBJ2-5; no clear D gene. CDR1 is PRHDT and CDR2 is FYEKMQ in the germline V gene (reference sequence). V lost 3 bases and J 4 bases, leaving 6 bases between the germline ends. This CDR3 comprises 12 residues.